A selection of T cell receptor beta chains follows, all from one sample in a study of blood T cell repertoires in COVID-19. The table came from immunoSEQ multiplex PCR; TCRdb's copy has only in-frame clones and leaves some out. The table has about 90,000 clones, about 89% seen once. The sample was peripheral blood. The receptors shown here come from a human donor in a cohort sampled during active COVID-19. CDR3s include the opening cysteine and the closing phenylalanine or tryptophan. The order of the fields is J gene, D gene, V gene, clone size, CDR3 DNA, CDR3 protein. D genes are given only for firm matches. Clone size is stated in some rows and not others, as once, few, many or a class when expanded.

TRBJ1-6	-	TRBV9	-	TGTGCCAGCAGCGTAGGCGGAACCTCTAATTCACCCCTCCACTTT	CASSVGGTSNSPLHF
TRBJ1-2	-	TRBV15	-	TGTGCCACCAGCAGAGATAATCGTCTGGGGCCCAACTATGGCTACACCTTC	CATSRDNRLGPNYGYTF
TRBJ2-3	TRBD1	TRBV9	-	TGTGCCAGCAGCGTCGGTTGGACAGGAAACACAGATACGCAGTATTTT	CASSVGWTGNTDTQYF
TRBJ1-4	TRBD1	TRBV19	-	TGTGCCAGTAGTCTCCCCCCGGAGGGGGCGGGTGAAAAACTGTTTTTT	CASSLPPEGAGEKLFF
TRBJ1-1	-	TRBV28	-	TGTGCCAGCAGTTTCCCGCGGATAGGAACAGGCCAGGGCCCTAGTCCCCTATTGAACACTGAAGCTTTCTTT	CASSFPRIGTGQGPSPLLNTEAFF
TRBJ1-2	-	TRBV4-2	once	TGTGCCAGCAGCCAATACTTCGGGACTAACTATGGCTACACCTTC	CASSQYFGTNYGYTF
TRBJ1-2	TRBD1	TRBV5-1	once	TGCGCCAGCAGCCCGACAGGGGTGATCGGTTCCTATGGCTACACCTTC	CASSPTGVIGSYGYTF
TRBJ2-3	-	TRBV7-2	-	TGTGCCAGCAGACCGGGGGGCTATAGCACAGATACGCAGTATTTT	CASRPGGYSTDTQYF
TRBJ2-2	TRBD2	TRBV7-7	-	TGTGCTAGCAGCTTAGTCGGGGGGATCTCCACCGGGGAGCTGTTTTTT	CASSLVGGISTGELFF
TRBJ2-2	TRBD2	TRBV7-3	-	TGTGCCAGCAGCTTAAGCTCTAGCGGGGACACCGGGGAGCTGTTTTTT	CASSLSSSGDTGELFF
TRBJ2-2	-	TRBV5-1	-	TGCGCCAGCAGCTTACAGGCGAACACCGGGGAGCTGTTTTTT	CASSLQANTGELFF
TRBJ2-3	TRBD1	TRBV4-1	-	TGCGCCAGCAGCACCGGGGACAGGGGCACAGATACGCAGTATTTT	CASSTGDRGTDTQYF
TRBJ1-1	-	TRBV3-1/TRBV3-2	-	TGTGCCAGCAGCCCCGGGGGTAACACTGAAGCTTTCTTT	CASSPGGNTEAFF
TRBJ1-5	-	TRBV3-1/TRBV3-2	-	TGTGCCAGCAGCCAAGATACTTCTGCCCGGCCCCAGCATTTT	CASSQDTSARPQHF
TRBJ1-2	-	TRBV7-2	-	TGTGCCAGCAGGAAGGTCGCAGGGCACGGCTACACCTTC	CASRKVAGHGYTF
TRBJ1-2	-	TRBV6-1	-	TGTGCCAGCAGTGAACCCGGGAGGGGAGCTAACTATGGCTACACCTTC	CASSEPGRGANYGYTF
TRBJ2-7	-	TRBV7-9	few	TGTGCCAGCAGCTCCGGACAGTCTCACGAGCAGTACTTC	CASSSGQSHEQYF
TRBJ2-1	TRBD2	TRBV6-2/TRBV6-3	-	TGTGCCAGCAGTTACGCTACTAGCGGGGGGTCGAATGAGCAGTTCTTC	CASSYATSGGSNEQFF
TRBJ1-2	TRBD1	TRBV7-9	few	TGTGCCAGCAGCCCCTGGGACAGAGATAACTATGGCTACACCTTC	CASSPWDRDNYGYTF
TRBJ1-2	-	TRBV2	once	TGTGCCAGCAGTATACTCTATGGCTACACCTTC	CASSILYGYTF
TRBJ2-7	TRBD1	TRBV10-3	-	TGTGCCATCAGTGGAACTAACAGGGGCAGGGACGAGCAGTACTTC	CAISGTNRGRDEQYF
TRBJ2-4	-	TRBV14	-	TGTGCCAGCAGTCCCTCGGGGAACATTCAGTACTTC	CASSPSGNIQYF
TRBJ2-1	-	TRBV7-2	once	TGTGCCAGCAAATCCCGGGACACGTACAATGAGCAGTTCTTC	CASKSRDTYNEQFF
TRBJ2-2	-	TRBV7-9	-	TGTGCCAGCAGCCCTCCCCTGGTAGCAACCGGGGAGCTGTTTTTT	CASSPPLVATGELFF
TRBJ1-1	-	TRBV18	-	TGTGCCAGCTCACCATCTCGACAGAACACTGAAGCTTTCTTT	CASSPSRQNTEAFF
TRBJ1-2	TRBD1	TRBV7-2	-	TGTGCCAGCAGCTTAAAACAGGGGAGAGATGGCTACACCTTC	CASSLKQGRDGYTF
TRBJ1-5	-	TRBV12-5	-	TGTGCTAGTGGTTCACCCCAGGGTTTTTATAGCAATCAGCCCCAGCATTTT	CASGSPQGFYSNQPQHF
TRBJ1-5	TRBD1	TRBV18	few	TGTGCCAGCTCACCAGGGACAGGGAATCAGCCCCAGCATTTT	CASSPGTGNQPQHF
TRBJ2-1	-	TRBV28	-	TGTGCCAGCAGTTCACGACACGTAACCCAGTTCTTC	CASSSRHVTQFF
TRBJ1-1	-	TRBV6-5	-	TGTGCCAGCAGGGGGTTAGGGGCTGAAGCTTTCTTT	CASRGLGAEAFF
TRBJ2-3	TRBD1	TRBV10-1	-	TGCGCCAGCAGTACCGGACAGGTTAGCACAGATACGCAGTATTTT	CASSTGQVSTDTQYF
TRBJ2-2	TRBD2	TRBV6-2/TRBV6-3	few	TGTGCCAGCAGTTACTACCTGACTAGCGCGAACACCGGGGAGCTGTTTTTT	CASSYYLTSANTGELFF
TRBJ1-2	-	TRBV24-1	-	TGTGCCACCAGCCTCCAGGGCTACTATGGCTACACCTTC	CATSLQGYYGYTF
TRBJ1-3	-	TRBV7-9	few	TGTGCCAGCAGACAACAAGGGGGCTCTGGAAACACCATATATTTT	CASRQQGGSGNTIYF
TRBJ1-2	TRBD1	TRBV5-4	-	TGTGCCAGCAGCTTGGCCCATAAACAGGGGGCAGGATATGGCTACACCTTC	CASSLAHKQGAGYGYTF
TRBJ1-4	TRBD1	TRBV9	-	TGTGCCAGCAGCGCGGAGACAGGGTCTAATGAAAAACTGTTTTTT	CASSAETGSNEKLFF
TRBJ1-2	-	TRBV11-2	-	TGTGCCAGCAGCATGCACCGCTCGGGAGTTAACGGTGGCTACACCTTC	CASSMHRSGVNGGYTF
TRBJ2-5	-	TRBV3-1/TRBV3-2	-	TGTGCCAGCAGCCGAAAGGGGGGGCGCGGGCAAGAGACCCAGTACTTC	CASSRKGGRGQETQYF
TRBJ1-6	TRBD1	TRBV6-2/TRBV6-3	-	TGTGCCAGCAGTCCGGGACAGGGGGATAATTCACCCCTCCACTTT	CASSPGQGDNSPLHF
TRBJ2-5	-	TRBV7-2	-	TGTGCCAGCAGCTTGGGAGGGGGGGCGCGTGAGACCCAGTACTTC	CASSLGGGARETQYF
TRBJ2-2	-	TRBV11-2	-	TGTGCCAGCAAGTGGGCAGGGGCGCAAGGCGGGGAGCTGTTTTTT	CASKWAGAQGGELFF
TRBJ1-2	TRBD1	TRBV6-5	-	TGTGCCAGCAGCTGGGACAGGGGTAGAGGCTACACCTTC	CASSWDRGRGYTF
TRBJ2-5	TRBD1	TRBV25-1	-	TGTGCCAGCAGCCCTGGGACAGCGAGTCAAGAGACCCAGTACTTC	CASSPGTASQETQYF
TRBJ2-7	-	TRBV11-1	-	TGTGCCAGCAGCTTAGGGCAGGAATACGAGCAGTACTTC	CASSLGQEYEQYF
TRBJ1-2	-	TRBV6-2/TRBV6-3	-	TGTGCCAGCAGTTATGTACAGAACTATGGCTACACCTTC	CASSYVQNYGYTF
TRBJ1-5	-	TRBV7-9	few	TGTGCCAGCAGCTTAGGCAGGGCCCCCTACTATAGCAATCAGCCCCAGCATTTT	CASSLGRAPYYSNQPQHF
TRBJ1-2	-	TRBV2	-	TGTGCCTGGGGGGGGTACTATGGCTACACCTTC	CAWGGYYGYTF
TRBJ2-2	TRBD2	TRBV4-2	few	TGTGCCAGCAGCCAAGACTCTAGCGGGGGTAACACCGGGGAGCTGTTTTTT	CASSQDSSGGNTGELFF
TRBJ1-5	-	TRBV7-2	-	TGTGCCAGCAGCCAGGACAGTCCCGGGCAGCCCCAGCATTTT	CASSQDSPGQPQHF
TRBJ2-1	-	TRBV5-1	-	TGCGCCAGCAGCTTTAGGAGGGGGGGTCTTTACAATGAGCAGTTCTTC	CASSFRRGGLYNEQFF
TRBJ2-7	-	TRBV18	-	TGTGCCAGCTCACCAACCTCGCCGGGGGGCCTCGAGCAGTACTTC	CASSPTSPGGLEQYF
TRBJ2-4	TRBD2	TRBV3-1/TRBV3-2	once	TGTGCCAGCAGCCAATCCTTAGCGGGGGGGAAAAACATTCAGTACTTC	CASSQSLAGGKNIQYF
TRBJ2-1	TRBD2	TRBV30	-	TGTGCCTGGAAACGGACTAGCATTAATGAGCAGTTCTTC	CAWKRTSINEQFF
TRBJ1-6	TRBD1	TRBV4-2	few	TGTGCCAGCAGTCCCGATATCCAACAGGGGGCAAATTCACCCCTCCACTTT	CASSPDIQQGANSPLHF
TRBJ2-7	-	TRBV5-6	-	TGTGCCAGCAGCTTGACCGGGGTTCGCTACGAGCAGTACTTC	CASSLTGVRYEQYF